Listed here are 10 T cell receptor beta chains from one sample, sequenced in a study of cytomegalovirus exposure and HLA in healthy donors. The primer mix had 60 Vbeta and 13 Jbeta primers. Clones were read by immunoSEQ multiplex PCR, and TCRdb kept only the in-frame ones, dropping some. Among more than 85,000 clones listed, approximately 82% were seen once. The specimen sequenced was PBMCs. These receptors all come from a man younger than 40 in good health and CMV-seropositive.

CDR3 in DNA: TGCGCCAGCAGCCAAGATGGAGGAGCCGGGGAGCTGTTTTTT. Translated, it gives CASSQDGGAGELFF. V usage is TRBV4-1 and J usage is TRBJ2-2; a possible D gene is TRBD2 (5 bases). This CDR3 is built from 14 residues. CDR1 and CDR2 (germline): MGHRA, YSYEKL. Between the trimmed V and J ends, which lost 0 bases and 6 bases, there was a span of 8 bases.

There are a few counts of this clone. The CDR3 DNA is TGCGCCAGTACACTATATGGGGACAGAAGAGAAAAACTGTTTTTT. Protein sequence: CASTLYGDRREKLFF. The genes are TRBV4-1 and TRBJ1-4, with TRBD1 matching over 7 bases. This CDR3 has 15 amino acids. V lost 9 bases to trimming and J lost 8 bases; unmatched junction nucleotides: 15. From germline, CDR1 is MGHRA and CDR2 YSYEKL.

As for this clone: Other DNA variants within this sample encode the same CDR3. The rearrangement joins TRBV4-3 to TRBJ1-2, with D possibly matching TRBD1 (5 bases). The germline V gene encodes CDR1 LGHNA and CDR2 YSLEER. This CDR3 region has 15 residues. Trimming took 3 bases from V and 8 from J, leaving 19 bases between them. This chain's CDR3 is CASSHVRGGFMGYTF. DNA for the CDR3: TGCGCCAGCAGCCATGTACGGGGGGGGTTTATGGGCTACACCTTC.

The CDR3 loop reads CASSVFEATGELFF. The DNA of the CDR3 is TGTGCCAGCAGCGTATTCGAGGCCACCGGGGAGCTGTTTTTT. This chain connects TRBV9 to TRBJ2-2; unclear D gene. Germline CDR1 reads SGDLS; CDR2 reads YYNGEE. The length of the CDR3 is 14 residues. The V end was cut by 1 base, the J end by 4 bases, with 8 bases between.

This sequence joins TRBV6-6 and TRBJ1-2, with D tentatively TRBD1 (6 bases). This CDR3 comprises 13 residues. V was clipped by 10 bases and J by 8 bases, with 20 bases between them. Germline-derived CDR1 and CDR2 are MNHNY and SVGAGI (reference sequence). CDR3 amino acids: CATLGGSAGGYTF. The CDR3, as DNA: TGTGCCACCCTAGGGGGTTCGGCTGGCGGCTACACCTTC.

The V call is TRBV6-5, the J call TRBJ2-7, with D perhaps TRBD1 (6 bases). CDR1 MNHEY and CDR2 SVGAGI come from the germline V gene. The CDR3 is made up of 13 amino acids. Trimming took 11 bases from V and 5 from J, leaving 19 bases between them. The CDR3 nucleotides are TGTGCCTCAACCGGGCAGGGGCAGAACGAGCAGTACTTC. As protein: CASTGQGQNEQYF.

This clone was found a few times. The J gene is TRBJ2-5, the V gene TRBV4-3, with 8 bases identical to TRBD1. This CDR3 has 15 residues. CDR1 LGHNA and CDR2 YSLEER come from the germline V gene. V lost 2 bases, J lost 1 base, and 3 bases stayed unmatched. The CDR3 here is CASSQRDRSQETQYF. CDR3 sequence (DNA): TGCGCCAGCAGCCAACGGGACAGGAGCCAAGAGACCCAGTACTTC.

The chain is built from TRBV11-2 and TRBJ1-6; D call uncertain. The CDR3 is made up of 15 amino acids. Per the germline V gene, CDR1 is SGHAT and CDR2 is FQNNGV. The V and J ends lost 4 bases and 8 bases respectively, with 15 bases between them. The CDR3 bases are TGTGCCAGCAGCTCACTCCCGGGGATTGATTCACCCCTCCACTTT. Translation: CASSSLPGIDSPLHF.

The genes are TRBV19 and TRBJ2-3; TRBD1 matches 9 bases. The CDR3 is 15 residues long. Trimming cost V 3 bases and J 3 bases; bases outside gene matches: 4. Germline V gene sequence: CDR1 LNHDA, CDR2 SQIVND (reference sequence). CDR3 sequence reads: CASSMPTGGTDTQYF. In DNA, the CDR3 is TGTGCCAGTAGTATGCCGACAGGGGGAACAGATACGCAGTATTTT.

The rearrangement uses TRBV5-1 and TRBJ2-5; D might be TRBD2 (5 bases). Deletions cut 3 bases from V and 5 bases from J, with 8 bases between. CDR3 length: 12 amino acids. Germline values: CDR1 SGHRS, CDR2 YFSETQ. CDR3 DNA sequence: TGCGCCAGCAGCTGGGAGAGGGAGACCCAGTACTTC. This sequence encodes CASSWERETQYF.